This T cell receptor beta chain was retrieved from a study of Graves' ophthalmopathy and Graves' hyperthyroidism. Regarding the study as a whole: Blood was where most expanded thyroid clonotypes above 0.001 frequency also turned up.

RNA transcripts yielded amplified TCR beta CDR3 regions. Second-round multiplex PCR came after a first-round RT-PCR that employed HTBI primers. TCRdb used MiXCR to reprocess the multiplex PCR reads, holding one entry per CDR3 protein. The sample comprises 170,000 or so distinct CDR3 sequences, about 40% of which are singletons, and roughly 5.8% rests with the top ten. As for this clonotype: What it binds is unknown.

The evidence that diagnosis relied on was clinical symptoms, serum thyroxine, TRAb, thyroid ultrasound and orbital computed tomography. The PBMCs had their origin in approximately 10 ml of fresh peripheral blood. Material for sequencing was peripheral blood. The origin of this receptor is a middle-aged woman with Graves' ophthalmopathy.

This CDR3 reads CASSLSGGITGELFF. DNA for the CDR3: TGTGCCAGCAGCCTTTCCGGGGGGATCACCGGGGAGCTGTTTTTT. The V and J genes are TRBV12-3 or TRBV12-4 and TRBJ2-2, with 7 positions matching TRBD2. The CDR3 totals 15 residues. V lost 6 bases, J lost 4 bases, and 8 bases stayed unmatched.